Included here is one T cell receptor (beta chain) sequence, with context. Unique molecular identifiers were used in preparing the TCRbeta library. One entry per CDR3 protein, called by TCRdb with MiXCR from the PCR reads. The table includes around 250,000 distinct CDR3 sequences, approximately 9.8% detected once. This CDR3 region has 16 residues. CDR1 and CDR2 (germline): SGHVS, FNYEAQ. Unmatched junction bases numbered 12, after V lost 5 bases and J lost 3 bases. This sample was included in a study of T-cell reconstitution after alpha-beta-depleted transplantation in children. V gene TRBV7-6 combines with J gene TRBJ2-7; 8 bases agree with TRBD2. This TCR was sampled from a human donor who donated a stem cell graft to a child with SCID. This material consisted of PBMCs from the stem cell graft donor, taken from the stem cell graft. The CDR3, as DNA: TGTGCCAGCAGCATCACGGCGGGGGGAAACCTCTACGAGCAGTACTTC. Amino acid sequence: CASSITAGGNLYEQYF.